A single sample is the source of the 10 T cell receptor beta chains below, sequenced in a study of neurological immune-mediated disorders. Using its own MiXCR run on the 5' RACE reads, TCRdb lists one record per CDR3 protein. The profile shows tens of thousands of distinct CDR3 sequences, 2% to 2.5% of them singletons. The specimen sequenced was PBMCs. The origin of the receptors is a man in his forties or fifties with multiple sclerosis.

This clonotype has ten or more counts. CDR3 in DNA: TGCGCCAGCAGCCAAGTTGAGTTTGAGACCCAGTACTTC. Amino acid sequence: CASSQVEFETQYF. The chain is built from TRBV4-1 and TRBJ2-5; D gene unclear. Germline assignment: CDR1 MGHRA and CDR2 YSYEKL. V lost 1 base and J lost 5, with 8 bases in between. This CDR3 has 13 amino acids.

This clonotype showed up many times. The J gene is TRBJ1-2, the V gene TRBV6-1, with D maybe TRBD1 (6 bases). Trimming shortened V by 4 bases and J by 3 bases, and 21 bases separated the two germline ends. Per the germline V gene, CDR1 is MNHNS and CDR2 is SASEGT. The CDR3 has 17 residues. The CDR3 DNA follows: TGTGCCAGCAGTGGTCCCACGGGGGCTAATAGTTACTATGGCTACACCTTC. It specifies CASSGPTGANSYYGYTF.

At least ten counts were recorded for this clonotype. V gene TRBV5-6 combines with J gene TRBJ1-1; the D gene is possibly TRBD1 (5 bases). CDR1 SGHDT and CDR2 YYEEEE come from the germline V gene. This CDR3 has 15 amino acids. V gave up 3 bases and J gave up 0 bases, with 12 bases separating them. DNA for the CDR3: TGTGCCAGCAGCTCCGGGGACTTTATGAACACTGAAGCTTTCTTT. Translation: CASSSGDFMNTEAFF.

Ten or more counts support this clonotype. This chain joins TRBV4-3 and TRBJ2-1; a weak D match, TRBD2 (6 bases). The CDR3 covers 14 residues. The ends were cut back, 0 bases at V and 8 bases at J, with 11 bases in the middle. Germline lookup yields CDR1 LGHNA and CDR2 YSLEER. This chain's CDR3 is CASSQDLWGDEQFF. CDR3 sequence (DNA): TGCGCCAGCAGCCAAGACCTCTGGGGGGATGAGCAGTTCTTC.

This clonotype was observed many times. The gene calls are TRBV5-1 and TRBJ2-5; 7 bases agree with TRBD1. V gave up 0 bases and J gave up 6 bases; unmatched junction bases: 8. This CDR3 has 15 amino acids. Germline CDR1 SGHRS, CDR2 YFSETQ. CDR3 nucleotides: TGCGCCAGCAGCTTGGACAGGGGAGATAGGAAGACCCAGTACTTC. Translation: CASSLDRGDRKTQYF.

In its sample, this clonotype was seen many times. CDR3 in amino acids: CSAPDRQGMNYGYTF. In DNA, the CDR3 is TGCAGTGCTCCTGATCGACAGGGGATGAACTATGGCTACACCTTC. The chain carries TRBV20-1 and TRBJ1-2, with 8 bases identical to TRBD1. This CDR3 is built from 15 residues. CDR1 DFQATT and CDR2 SNEGSKA come from the germline V gene (reference sequence). V shed 5 bases and J 2 bases; nucleotides not matched to a gene: 10.

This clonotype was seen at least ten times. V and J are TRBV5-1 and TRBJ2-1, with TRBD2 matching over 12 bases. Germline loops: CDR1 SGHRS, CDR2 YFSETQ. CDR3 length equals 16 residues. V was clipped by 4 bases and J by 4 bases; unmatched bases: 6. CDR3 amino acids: CASSRTTSGGYNEQFF. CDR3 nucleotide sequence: TGCGCCAGCAGCCGAACGACTAGCGGGGGTTACAATGAGCAGTTCTTC. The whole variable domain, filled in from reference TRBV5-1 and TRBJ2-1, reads KAGVTQTPRYLIKTRGQQVTLSCSPISGHRSVSWYQQTPGQGLQFLFEYFSETQRNKGNFPGRFSGRQFSNSRSEMNVSTLELGDSALYLCASSRTTSGGYNEQFFGPGTRLTVL.

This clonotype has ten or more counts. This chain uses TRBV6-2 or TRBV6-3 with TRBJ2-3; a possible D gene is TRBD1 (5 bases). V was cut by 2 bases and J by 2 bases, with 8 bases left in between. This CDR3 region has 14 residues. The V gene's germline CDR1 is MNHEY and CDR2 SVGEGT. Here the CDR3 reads CASSYRGTTDTQYF. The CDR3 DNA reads TGTGCCAGCAGTTACAGGGGAACCACAGATACGCAGTATTTT.

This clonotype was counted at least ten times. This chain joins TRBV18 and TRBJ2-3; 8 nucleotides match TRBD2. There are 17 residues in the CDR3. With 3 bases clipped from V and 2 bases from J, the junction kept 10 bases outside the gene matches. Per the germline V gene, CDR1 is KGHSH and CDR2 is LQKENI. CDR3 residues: CASSPTGLVRDTDTQYF. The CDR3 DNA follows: TGTGCCAGCTCACCGACGGGACTAGTTAGGGACACAGATACGCAGTATTTT.

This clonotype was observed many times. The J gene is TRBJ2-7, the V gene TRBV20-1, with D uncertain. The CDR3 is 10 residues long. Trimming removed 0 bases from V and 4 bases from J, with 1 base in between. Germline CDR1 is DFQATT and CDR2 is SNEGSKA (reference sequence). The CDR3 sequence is CSARDYEQYF. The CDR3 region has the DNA TGCAGTGCTAGAGATTACGAGCAGTACTTC.